The subject of this entry is one TCR beta chain. Using unique molecular identifiers, the investigators prepared the TCRbeta library. One entry per CDR3 protein, called by TCRdb with MiXCR from the PCR reads. The table lists over 120,000 distinct CDR3 sequences, about 8.8% of them singletons. The CDR3 is 18 residues long. J was trimmed by 0 bases and V by 2 bases; bases with no gene match: 5. CDR1 MDHEN and CDR2 SYDVKM come from the germline V gene. This sample is drawn from a study of T-cell reconstitution after alpha-beta-depleted transplantation in children. The sequencing used PBMCs, mostly from graft donor cells, collected 180 days after TCRalphabeta/CD19-depleted stem cell transplant. The receptor comes from a female patient aged 2 to 10 who had a stem cell transplant for congenital amegakaryocytic thrombocytopenia, so the T cells may come from the graft donor. The chain recombines TRBV28 with TRBJ2-6; 9 bases fit TRBD1. The DNA of the CDR3 is TGTGCCAGCAGTTTAGGTACAGGGGGCATCTCTGGGGCCAACGTCCTGACTTTC. Translation: CASSLGTGGISGANVLTF.